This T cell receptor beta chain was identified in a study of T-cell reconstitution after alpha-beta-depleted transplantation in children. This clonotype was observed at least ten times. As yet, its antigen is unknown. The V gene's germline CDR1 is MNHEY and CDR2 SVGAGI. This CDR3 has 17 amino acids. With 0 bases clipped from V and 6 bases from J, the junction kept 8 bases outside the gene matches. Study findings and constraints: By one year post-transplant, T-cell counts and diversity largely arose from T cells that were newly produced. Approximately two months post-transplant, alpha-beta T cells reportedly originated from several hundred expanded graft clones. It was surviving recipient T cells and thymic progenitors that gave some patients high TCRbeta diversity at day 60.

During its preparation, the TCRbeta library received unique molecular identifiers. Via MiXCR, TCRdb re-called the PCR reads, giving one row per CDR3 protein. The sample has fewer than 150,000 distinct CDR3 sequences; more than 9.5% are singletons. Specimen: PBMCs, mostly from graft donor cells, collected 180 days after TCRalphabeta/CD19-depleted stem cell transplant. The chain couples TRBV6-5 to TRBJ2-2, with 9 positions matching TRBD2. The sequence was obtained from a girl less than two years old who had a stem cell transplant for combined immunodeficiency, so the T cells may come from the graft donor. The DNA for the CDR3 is TGTGCCAGCAGTTACTCAAACGGCTTAGCGGGGGCCGGGGAGCTGTTTTTT. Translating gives CASSYSNGLAGAGELFF.